This record looks at one T cell receptor beta chain sequence and its context. The data derive from a study of immune evolution from preneoplasia to lung adenocarcinoma. Generated by immunoSEQ multiplex PCR, the TCRdb table keeps only in-frame clones and is missing some. The sample has over 30,000 clones; 74% are singletons. V dropped 2 bases and J dropped 0 bases, with 7 bases sitting between them. The CDR3 is made up of 14 amino acids. Germline V lookup: CDR1 SGDLS, CDR2 YYNGEE. The rearrangement links TRBV9 to TRBJ2-3; possible D gene TRBD1, 5 bases. Source material: FFPE invasive lung adenocarcinoma tissue. The TCR originated in a person aged 55-75 years with lung adenocarcinoma. CDR3 DNA: TGTGCCAGCAGCGTGGGGCAAAGCACAGATACGCAGTATTTT. This codes for CASSVGQSTDTQYF.